The 10 T cell receptor beta chains below were found in one sample sequenced in a study of graft-versus-host responses after intestinal transplantation. Their cognate antigens are unknown. Assay used: immunoSEQ multiplex PCR; TCRdb lists only in-frame clones, some missing. The sample gives around 120,000 clones, around 96% of which show up once; 3% to 4% is in the top ten. This specimen was unstimulated CD8+ T cells sorted from spleen or lymph node cells, taken before intestinal transplant. Source of these receptors: a human donor who received an intestinal transplant.

This chain uses TRBV4-3 with TRBJ2-7; no clear D gene. CDR3 length equals 14 residues. CDR1 LGHNA and CDR2 YSLEER come from the germline V gene. V lost 0 bases, J lost 5 bases, and 11 bases lay in between. The CDR3 nucleotides are TGCGCCAGCAGCCAAGAGTATATTCAGGACGAGCAGTACTTC. It is translated as CASSQEYIQDEQYF.

The chain has TRBV19 and TRBJ2-2; D perhaps matches TRBD1 (6 bases). The CDR3 runs to 14 residues. V gave up 4 bases and J gave up 6 bases, with 12 bases separating them. Germline-derived CDR1 and CDR2 are LNHDA and SQIVND (reference sequence). The CDR3 sequence is CASSRHRAAGELFF. CDR3 in DNA: TGTGCCAGTAGTAGACACAGGGCAGCCGGGGAGCTGTTTTTT.

V and J are TRBV7-6 and TRBJ2-5, with 7 positions matching TRBD2. The assigned J gene may be wrong: the sequence end matches TRBJ2-7 better. The germline CDR1 and CDR2 sequences are SGHVS and FNYEAQ. This CDR3 contains 18 residues. The DNA of the CDR3 is TGTGCCAGCAGCTTAGGGGCCTCGAGGCGGGGGATATCCTACGAGCAGTACTTC. Protein product: CASSLGASRRGISYEQYF.

The V and J genes are TRBV18 and TRBJ2-1, with no clear D. From germline, CDR1 is KGHSH and CDR2 LQKENI. This CDR3 spans 14 amino acids. Trimming took off 0 bases at V and 8 bases at J, with 11 bases between the two ends. DNA of the CDR3: TGTGCCAGCTCACCACCGAACGTTGGGTATGAGCAGTTCTTC. This codes for CASSPPNVGYEQFF.

This rearrangement joins TRBV6-5 to TRBJ2-7; D remains ambiguous. Germline lookup yields CDR1 MNHEY and CDR2 SVGAGI. Trimming shortened V by 2 bases and J by 5 bases, and 10 bases separated the two germline ends. The CDR3 runs 13 residues. The CDR3 here is CASSYGDLDEQYF. The CDR3 nucleotides read TGTGCCAGCAGTTACGGGGATCTCGACGAGCAGTACTTC.

The chain recombines TRBV11-3 with TRBJ2-2; D possibly corresponds to TRBD1 (5 bases). The CDR3 totals 16 residues. Trimming removed 1 base at V and 5 bases at J, with 14 bases between. In germline, CDR1 is SGHNT, CDR2 YENEEA. The CDR3 DNA reads TGTGCCAGCAGCTTAGGAACAGGACCCTATACCGGGGAGCTGTTTTTT. Protein: CASSLGTGPYTGELFF. The full variable domain, its missing parts supplied by reference TRBV11-3 and TRBJ2-2, is EAGVVQSPRYKIIEKKQPVAFWCNPISGHNTLYWYLQNLGQGPELLIRYENEEAVDDSQLPKDRFSAERLKGVDSTLKIQPAELGDSAVYLCASSLGTGPYTGELFFGEGSRLTVL.

The chain is built from TRBV11-2 and TRBJ2-5; weak D call: TRBD2 (6 bases). Germline V lookup: CDR1 SGHAT, CDR2 FQNNGV. This CDR3 is built from 15 residues. V was shortened by 1 base and J by 0 bases, with 9 bases between the two germline ends. The CDR3 is CASSLVQRDQETQYF. The CDR3 bases are TGTGCCAGCAGCTTAGTACAGCGGGACCAAGAGACCCAGTACTTC.

On this clone: Other DNA sequences in this sample translate to the same CDR3. The chain links TRBV9 to TRBJ1-1; D is ambiguous. There are 13 residues in the CDR3. Between the trimmed V and J ends, which lost 2 bases and 1 base, there was a span of 6 bases. CDR1 is SGDLS and CDR2 is YYNGEE in the germline V gene. As DNA, the CDR3 is TGTGCCAGCAGCGTTGCAGGGAACACTGAAGCTTTCTTT. Protein sequence: CASSVAGNTEAFF.

This chain links TRBV14 with TRBJ2-1; tentatively, D is TRBD2 (5 bases). Trimming shortened V by 1 base and J by 6 bases, and 16 bases separated the two germline ends. CDR1 and CDR2 from the germline V gene are SGHDN and FVKESK. The CDR3 loop spans 16 amino acids. CDR3 in amino acids: CASSQAWTPLLNEQFF. The CDR3 nucleotides are TGTGCCAGCAGCCAAGCCTGGACTCCGCTTCTCAATGAGCAGTTCTTC.

The rearrangement links TRBV28 to TRBJ2-2; possibly TRBD1 for D (7 bases). Germline V gene sequence: CDR1 MDHEN, CDR2 SYDVKM. Trimming cost V 3 bases and J 4 bases, with 12 bases left between them. The CDR3 runs to 15 residues. DNA of the CDR3: TGTGCCAGCAGTTTCAGGCAGGGGGGCACCGGGGAGCTGTTTTTT. Encoded protein: CASSFRQGGTGELFF.